Here is one T cell receptor (beta chain) with its context. Its target is unknown. Primed by a sample-barcoded 5' primer and a J-beta primer mix, a second PCR proceeded for roughly 7 to 12 cycles. TCRdb recomputed calls from the 5' RACE reads with MiXCR, one row per CDR3 protein. The sample holds around 1.5 million distinct CDR3 sequences, 30% to 40% seen once. This entry is derived from a study of blood T cells in healthy people across ages. The V gene lost 5 bases and the J gene lost 6 bases, with 23 bases spanning the gap. Germline V gene lookup returns CDR1 SGHVS and CDR2 FQNEAQ. This CDR3 comprises 17 residues. Study-wide points: Naive CD4+ cells and diversity were both higher in long-lived donors than in aged donors.

The material sequenced was blood. This clonotype was obtained from a woman aged 25 to 39 in good health. This chain joins TRBV7-8 and TRBJ1-5; D is possibly TRBD1 (5 bases). The CDR3 DNA sequence: TGTGCCAGCAGCCTTACGGAAAGGGGTCCCCGAATTCAGCCCCAGCATTTT. This translates into CASSLTERGPRIQPQHF.